The 20 T cell receptor beta chains reported below all come from one sample, sequenced in a study of blood T cell repertoires in COVID-19. Some clones are missing from TCRdb's copy, which holds only in-frame ones; the method was immunoSEQ multiplex PCR. The profile shows some 64,000 clones, more than 65% of them singletons. The material sequenced was peripheral blood. These receptor sequences come from a human donor in a cohort sampled during active COVID-19.

The chain is built from TRBV19 and TRBJ2-2, with 8 bases lining up with TRBD1. CDR3 length: 15 residues. The V and J ends lost 6 bases and 4 bases, in that order; junction bases with no gene match: 7. Germline V CDR1 and CDR2: LNHDA, SQIVND (reference sequence). The CDR3 region is CASRKGDRSTGELFF. The CDR3, as DNA: TGTGCCAGTAGAAAGGGGGACAGGAGCACCGGGGAGCTGTTTTTT.

The J gene is TRBJ1-1, the V gene TRBV19, with 9 bases fitting TRBD1. The junction had 11 bases not matched to a gene; V was cut back by 0 bases and J by 3 bases. The CDR3 covers 18 residues. The germline V gene has CDR1 LNHDA and CDR2 SQIVND (reference sequence). The CDR3: CASSIDGQGQVGHTEAFF. The CDR3 DNA reads TGTGCCAGTAGTATAGATGGACAGGGGCAAGTTGGTCACACTGAAGCTTTCTTT.

This chain joins TRBV27 and TRBJ1-5, with TRBD1 matching over 7 bases. This CDR3 is built from 15 residues. CDR1 and CDR2 from the germline V gene are MNHEY and SMNVEV (reference sequence). V was clipped by 4 bases and J by 6 bases; unmatched bases: 9. This CDR3 is CASSSRTGSRQPQHF. The CDR3 DNA sequence: TGTGCCAGCAGTTCACGGACAGGTTCCCGTCAGCCCCAGCATTTT.

The chain joins TRBV5-8 to TRBJ1-4; D ambiguous. Trimming cost V 0 bases and J 5 bases, with 5 bases left between them. Per the germline V gene, CDR1 is SGHTS and CDR2 is YDEGEE. CDR3 length equals 13 residues. In DNA, the CDR3 is TGTGCCAGCAGCTTGGCGTTCAATGAAAAACTGTTTTTT. It codes for CASSLAFNEKLFF.

The genes are TRBV7-9 and TRBJ2-5; no clear D gene. CDR1 is SEHNR, CDR2 FQNEAQ, per germline (reference sequence). The CDR3 runs 14 residues. Between the trimmed V and J ends, which lost 0 bases and 2 bases, there was a span of 7 bases. CDR3 protein: CASSLAPRQETQYF. CDR3 DNA sequence: TGTGCCAGCAGCTTAGCTCCCCGGCAAGAGACCCAGTACTTC.

This clone was counted at least ten times. This chain joins TRBV9 and TRBJ2-7; D is perhaps TRBD1 (5 bases). The germline V gene encodes CDR1 SGDLS and CDR2 YYNGEE. V was clipped by 1 base and J by 2 bases, with 13 bases between them. The CDR3 length is 15 residues. CDR3 nucleotide sequence: TGTGCCAGCAGCGTAAACGCAGGGCCACCCTACGAGCAGTACTTC. As protein: CASSVNAGPPYEQYF.

The genes are TRBV5-4 and TRBJ2-2; 7 bases align to TRBD1. The CDR3 runs to 16 residues. V dropped 7 bases and J dropped 2; count of bases not matched to a gene: 11. Germline V gene lookup returns CDR1 SGHNT and CDR2 YYREEE (reference sequence). The CDR3 sequence is CASGLTGTVNTGELFF. DNA for the CDR3: TGTGCCAGCGGATTGACCGGGACAGTTAACACCGGGGAGCTGTTTTTT. The full variable domain, in which reference TRBV5-4 and TRBJ2-2 provide the parts outside the CDR3, is ETGVTQSPTHLIKTRGQQVTLRCSSQSGHNTVSWYQQALGQGPQFIFQYYREEENGRGNFPPRFSGLQFPNYSSELNVNALELDDSALYLCASGLTGTVNTGELFFGEGSRLTVL.

The genes are TRBV19 and TRBJ2-3, with a possible D match to TRBD2 (6 bases). CDR3 length: 14 amino acids. Germline lookup yields CDR1 LNHDA and CDR2 SQIVND (reference sequence). V was trimmed by 5 bases and J by 4 bases, leaving 13 bases between them. CDR3 residues: CASSPRPGADTQYF. The DNA of the CDR3 is TGTGCCAGTAGTCCCCGGCCGGGGGCAGATACGCAGTATTTT. Variable domain in full (rest from reference TRBV19 and TRBJ2-3): DGGITQSPKYLFRKEGQNVTLSCEQNLNHDAMYWYRQDPGQGLRLIYYSQIVNDFQKGDIAEGYSVSREKKESFPLTVTSAQKNPTAFYLCASSPRPGADTQYFGPGTRLTVL.

The J gene is TRBJ2-5, the V gene TRBV5-1; D remains ambiguous. V was shortened by 4 bases and J by 4 bases, with 14 bases between the two germline ends. Germline assignment: CDR1 SGHRS and CDR2 YFSETQ. The CDR3 covers 14 residues. CDR3 region: CASSTGSELETQYF. The DNA for the CDR3 is TGCGCCAGCAGCACCGGTTCCGAGCTAGAGACCCAGTACTTC.

There are many counts of this clone. This sequence joins TRBV9 and TRBJ2-2; tentatively, D is TRBD1 (6 bases). Germline V gives CDR1 SGDLS, CDR2 YYNGEE. The V gene lost 4 bases and the J gene lost 1 base, with 14 bases spanning the gap. The CDR3 is 16 residues long. The CDR3 reads CASSPGRGLNTGELFF. In DNA form, the CDR3 reads TGTGCCAGCAGCCCCGGCAGGGGATTGAACACCGGGGAGCTGTTTTTT.

The chain joins TRBV24-1 to TRBJ2-1; 8 bases fit TRBD1. Germline-derived CDR1 and CDR2 are KGHDR and SFDVKD. The CDR3 has 16 amino acids. J gave up 2 bases and V 4 bases, and 6 bases lay outside the gene matches. This CDR3 is CATSDQQGVTYNEQFF. The CDR3 DNA reads TGTGCCACCAGTGACCAACAGGGGGTAACCTACAATGAGCAGTTCTTC.

The J gene is TRBJ2-1, the V gene TRBV5-1; TRBD1 matches 7 bases. The trim removed 0 bases at V and 5 bases at J, leaving 5 bases unmatched. This CDR3 comprises 15 residues. Germline V gene data show CDR1 as SGHRS and CDR2 as YFSETQ. The CDR3 DNA sequence: TGCGCCAGCAGCTTGGGATGGGACAGACACAATGAGCAGTTCTTC. Residues: CASSLGWDRHNEQFF.

The chain links TRBV4-3 to TRBJ2-7; the D is unclear. Trimming stripped 0 bases from V and 5 bases from J, with 8 bases between. Germline CDR1 LGHNA, CDR2 YSLEER. The length of the CDR3 is 13 residues. The CDR3 coding sequence is TGCGCCAGCAGCCAAGAAAGGCGGAACGAGCAGTACTTC. Amino acid sequence: CASSQERRNEQYF.

V and J are TRBV3-1 (or the pseudogene TRBV3-2) and TRBJ2-5, with TRBD2 matching over 10 bases. The CDR3 runs 18 residues. Germline loops: CDR1 LGHDT, CDR2 YNNKEL (reference sequence). Trimming at V came to 0 bases and at J to 5 bases, leaving 12 bases not matched to a gene. The CDR3 spells CASSQDPWGAGGMETQYF. The CDR3 DNA reads TGTGCCAGCAGCCAAGATCCCTGGGGAGCGGGGGGGATGGAGACCCAGTACTTC.

The rearrangement uses TRBV9 and TRBJ2-5; 11 positions match TRBD1. Trimming removed 0 bases from V and 4 bases from J; junction bases left unmatched: 11. CDR3 size: 18 residues. CDR1 is SGDLS and CDR2 is YYNGEE in the germline V gene. The CDR3 loop reads CASSVGGFGTGGVETQYF. The CDR3 DNA follows: TGTGCCAGCAGCGTAGGAGGATTCGGGACAGGGGGTGTAGAGACCCAGTACTTC.

The chain carries TRBV18 and TRBJ1-1; no clear D gene. Germline CDR1 and CDR2: KGHSH and LQKENI. Trimming stripped 5 bases from V and 6 bases from J, with 13 bases between. There are 13 residues in the CDR3. CDR3 DNA: TGTGCCAGCTCATCGGAGCTTTTGGCTGAAGCTTTCTTT. Translated, it gives CASSSELLAEAFF.

This clone was seen a handful of times. The chain joins TRBV2 to TRBJ1-6, with 8 bases lining up with TRBD1. CDR1 and CDR2 (germline): SNHLY, FYNNEI. The J segment lost 9 bases and the V segment lost 6 bases, leaving 7 bases of the junction unmatched. The CDR3 length is 14 residues. The CDR3: CASRTGARVSPLHF. CDR3 DNA sequence: TGTGCCAGCAGGACAGGGGCGAGGGTTTCACCCCTCCACTTT.

The genes are TRBV7-9 and TRBJ1-4; maybe TRBD1 (5 bases). The CDR3 has 15 amino acids. Looked up from germline, CDR1 is SEHNR and CDR2 is FQNEAQ (reference sequence). V was clipped by 0 bases and J by 7 bases, with 12 bases between them. Here the CDR3 reads CASSLAGRVLEKLFF. CDR3 DNA sequence: TGTGCCAGCAGCTTAGCTGGCAGGGTCCTTGAAAAACTGTTTTTT.

The rearrangement uses TRBV5-1 and TRBJ1-1; 8 bases line up with TRBD1. This CDR3 comprises 14 residues. The trim removed 0 bases at V and 6 bases at J, leaving 4 bases unmatched. The germline gives CDR1 SGHRS, CDR2 YFSETQ. CDR3 loop: CASSLVAGGSEAFF. CDR3 nucleotides: TGCGCCAGCAGCTTGGTGGCAGGGGGCTCTGAAGCTTTCTTT.

CDR3 nucleotide sequence: TGTGCCAGTAGTATCTCGGGACACGACAATCAGCCCCAGCATTTT. Translation: CASSISGHDNQPQHF. The rearrangement uses TRBV19 and TRBJ1-5; D perhaps matches TRBD1 (6 bases). Germline CDR1 and CDR2: LNHDA and SQIVND (reference sequence). The germline V and J ends were trimmed by 3 bases and 3 bases, with 12 bases remaining between them. The CDR3 consists of 15 residues. The variable domain in full, with the rest retrieved from reference TRBV19 and TRBJ1-5, is DGGITQSPKYLFRKEGQNVTLSCEQNLNHDAMYWYRQDPGQGLRLIYYSQIVNDFQKGDIAEGYSVSREKKESFPLTVTSAQKNPTAFYLCASSISGHDNQPQHFGDGTRLSIL.